The sequence of this T cell receptor beta chain was determined in a study of blood T cells in healthy people across ages. Across the whole study: In model experiments, template switching was able to capture about one barcoded beta molecule for every two T cells that were present.

A second PCR of roughly 7 to 11 cycles used a sample-barcoded 5' primer and a J-beta primer mix. TCRdb re-analysed the 5' RACE reads in MiXCR, keeping a single row per CDR3 protein. Among under 2 million distinct CDR3 sequences listed, around 36% were seen once. Trimming stripped 6 bases from V and 0 bases from J, with 9 bases between. CDR3 length: 13 amino acids. Germline CDR1 is DFQATT and CDR2 is SNEGSKA (reference sequence). The material sequenced was blood. This sequence originates from a woman in her 30s in good health. The chain is built from TRBV20-1 and TRBJ2-1; possible D gene TRBD2, 6 bases. This chain's CDR3 is CSAEDYSYNEQFF. CDR3 nucleotide sequence: TGCAGTGCCGAGGACTACTCCTACAATGAGCAGTTCTTC.